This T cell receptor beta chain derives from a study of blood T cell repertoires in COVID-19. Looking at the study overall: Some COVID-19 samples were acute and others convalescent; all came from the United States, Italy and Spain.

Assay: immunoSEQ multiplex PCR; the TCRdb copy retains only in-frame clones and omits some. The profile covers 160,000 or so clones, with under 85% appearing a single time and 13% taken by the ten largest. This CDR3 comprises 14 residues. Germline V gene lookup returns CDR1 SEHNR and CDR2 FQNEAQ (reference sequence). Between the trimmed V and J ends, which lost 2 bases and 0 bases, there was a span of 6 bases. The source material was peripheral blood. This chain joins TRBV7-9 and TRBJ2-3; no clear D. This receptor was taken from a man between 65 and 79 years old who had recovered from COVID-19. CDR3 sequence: CASSLIGSTDTQYF. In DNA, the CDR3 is TGTGCCAGCAGCTTAATCGGGAGCACAGATACGCAGTATTTT.